The rows below give T cell receptor beta chains drawn from one sample of a study of T cell changes during pregnancy in multiple sclerosis. Here immunoSEQ multiplex PCR was the method, and the copy in TCRdb shows in-frame clones only, minus some. The repertoire includes about 87,000 clones, around 93% of them detected once, and less than 1.5% sits in the top ten. The material was peripheral blood, obtained in the third trimester of pregnancy. These receptor sequences come from a female donor in good health, enrolled as a control in a pregnancy study. CDR3s leave out the opening cysteine and the closing phenylalanine or tryptophan. The order of the fields is V gene, J gene, CDR3 protein.

v_call: TRBV4-1
j_call: TRBJ2-1
cdr3_aa: ASSQGGSGGYNEQF

v_call: TRBV28
j_call: TRBJ2-1
cdr3_aa: ASIGSGVSNEQF

v_call: TRBV28
j_call: TRBJ2-7
cdr3_aa: ASMGGGSGGGNEQY

v_call: TRBV19
j_call: TRBJ2-3
cdr3_aa: ASSISSASTDTQY

v_call: TRBV5-6
j_call: TRBJ1-5
cdr3_aa: ASSLAGTGGVIGQPQH

v_call: TRBV28
j_call: TRBJ1-5
cdr3_aa: ATRAPYQPQH

v_call: TRBV5-1
j_call: TRBJ2-7
cdr3_aa: ASSIGQGSYYEQY

v_call: TRBV27
j_call: TRBJ2-3
cdr3_aa: ASSSLAGASTDTQY

v_call: TRBV19
j_call: TRBJ1-5
cdr3_aa: ASSIGARGLNQPQH

v_call: TRBV2
j_call: TRBJ2-5
cdr3_aa: ASSEGGRAQETQY

v_call: TRBV6-1
j_call: TRBJ1-2
cdr3_aa: ASTPGRYGYT

v_call: TRBV29-1
j_call: TRBJ2-3
cdr3_aa: SVDGDRADTQY

v_call: TRBV6-1
j_call: TRBJ2-7
cdr3_aa: ASSADRTSYEQY

v_call: TRBV29-1
j_call: TRBJ2-3
cdr3_aa: SVDLPPLGTDTQY

v_call: TRBV11-2
j_call: TRBJ2-1
cdr3_aa: ASSLDRDSEQF

v_call: TRBV5-1
j_call: TRBJ2-5
cdr3_aa: ASSLGGMETQY

v_call: TRBV28
j_call: TRBJ2-7
cdr3_aa: ASSLPGGDEQY

v_call: TRBV25-1
j_call: TRBJ1-1
cdr3_aa: ASSVSSGRTEAF

v_call: TRBV28
j_call: TRBJ2-7
cdr3_aa: ASRGAGVGKDKTYEQY

v_call: TRBV4-1
j_call: TRBJ2-2
cdr3_aa: ASSPQGKASGFGELF

v_call: TRBV4-1
j_call: TRBJ2-4
cdr3_aa: ASSQVGARGKNIQY

v_call: TRBV5-8
j_call: TRBJ2-1
cdr3_aa: ASSPGAAGGTYNEQF

v_call: TRBV30
j_call: TRBJ2-2
cdr3_aa: AWSAGRAVTGELF

v_call: TRBV5-4
j_call: TRBJ2-7
cdr3_aa: ASSRTGSSYEQY

v_call: TRBV1
j_call: TRBJ2-5
cdr3_aa: TSSPGGKETQY

v_call: TRBV2
j_call: TRBJ1-5
cdr3_aa: ASSEGGGQPQH

v_call: TRBV6-5
j_call: TRBJ2-7
cdr3_aa: ASSYKDGGYEQY

v_call: TRBV28
j_call: TRBJ2-2
cdr3_aa: ASSFPAGGYGELF

v_call: TRBV5-8
j_call: TRBJ1-1
cdr3_aa: ASSLKGVGTEAF

v_call: TRBV18
j_call: TRBJ2-3
cdr3_aa: ASSDSSSTDTQY

v_call: TRBV7-9
j_call: TRBJ2-1
cdr3_aa: ASRRGLAESYNEQF

v_call: TRBV21-1
j_call: TRBJ1-5
cdr3_aa: ASSKGGEFQPQH

v_call: TRBV5-1
j_call: TRBJ2-1
cdr3_aa: ASRPDRAYNEQF

v_call: TRBV28
j_call: TRBJ1-1
cdr3_aa: ASSYSLSAF

v_call: TRBV6-5
j_call: TRBJ1-2
cdr3_aa: ASSYDISYGYT

v_call: TRBV6-1
j_call: TRBJ1-1
cdr3_aa: ASSEARGGFRTEAF

v_call: TRBV7-9
j_call: TRBJ2-7
cdr3_aa: ASSDAGTGGYEQY

v_call: TRBV9
j_call: TRBJ2-1
cdr3_aa: ASSASGSPYNEQF

v_call: TRBV29-1
j_call: TRBJ2-1
cdr3_aa: SVERGIGLAGGLGDEQF

v_call: TRBV29-1
j_call: TRBJ2-1
cdr3_aa: SVGTSGSANEQF

v_call: TRBV2
j_call: TRBJ2-1
cdr3_aa: ASTPSVLAGGPTSSYNEQF

v_call: TRBV6-6
j_call: TRBJ2-1
cdr3_aa: ASSYSEGYNEQF

v_call: TRBV27
j_call: TRBJ2-4
cdr3_aa: ASNDRMGNIQY

v_call: TRBV6-1
j_call: TRBJ1-4
cdr3_aa: ASSDRGFHNEKLF

v_call: TRBV9
j_call: TRBJ2-3
cdr3_aa: ATSRLQLTTDTQY

v_call: TRBV5-1
j_call: TRBJ2-6
cdr3_aa: ASSYNPRRDSYSGANVLT

v_call: TRBV7-8
j_call: TRBJ2-1
cdr3_aa: ASSLYSSYNEQF

v_call: TRBV18
j_call: TRBJ1-5
cdr3_aa: ASSPYNSHQPQH

v_call: TRBV7-2
j_call: TRBJ2-7
cdr3_aa: ASSLSRTISYEQY

v_call: TRBV18
j_call: TRBJ1-1
cdr3_aa: ASSPSSTQNTEAF

v_call: TRBV2
j_call: TRBJ2-1
cdr3_aa: ASTPRGTSGRYEQF

v_call: TRBV28
j_call: TRBJ2-1
cdr3_aa: ASSSLLDTYNEQF

v_call: TRBV6-5
j_call: TRBJ2-7
cdr3_aa: ASSSTGFSYEQY

v_call: TRBV5-4
j_call: TRBJ2-7
cdr3_aa: ASSPRATGGAYEQY

v_call: TRBV2
j_call: TRBJ2-5
cdr3_aa: ASRDRGRETQY